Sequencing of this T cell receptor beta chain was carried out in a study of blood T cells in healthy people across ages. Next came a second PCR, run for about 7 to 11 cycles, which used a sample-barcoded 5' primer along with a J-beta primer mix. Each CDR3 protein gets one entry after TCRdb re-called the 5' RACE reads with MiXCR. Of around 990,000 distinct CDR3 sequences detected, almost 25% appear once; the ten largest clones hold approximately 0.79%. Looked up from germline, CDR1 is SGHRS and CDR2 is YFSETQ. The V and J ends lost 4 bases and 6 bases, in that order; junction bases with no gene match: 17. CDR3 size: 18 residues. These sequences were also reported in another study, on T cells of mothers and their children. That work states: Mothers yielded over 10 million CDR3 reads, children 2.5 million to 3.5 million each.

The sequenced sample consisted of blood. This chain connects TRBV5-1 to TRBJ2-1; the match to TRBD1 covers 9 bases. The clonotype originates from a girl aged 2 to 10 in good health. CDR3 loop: CASSPTPGQGLVSNEQFF. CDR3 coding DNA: TGCGCCAGCAGCCCGACACCGGGACAGGGTCTCGTAAGCAATGAGCAGTTCTTC.